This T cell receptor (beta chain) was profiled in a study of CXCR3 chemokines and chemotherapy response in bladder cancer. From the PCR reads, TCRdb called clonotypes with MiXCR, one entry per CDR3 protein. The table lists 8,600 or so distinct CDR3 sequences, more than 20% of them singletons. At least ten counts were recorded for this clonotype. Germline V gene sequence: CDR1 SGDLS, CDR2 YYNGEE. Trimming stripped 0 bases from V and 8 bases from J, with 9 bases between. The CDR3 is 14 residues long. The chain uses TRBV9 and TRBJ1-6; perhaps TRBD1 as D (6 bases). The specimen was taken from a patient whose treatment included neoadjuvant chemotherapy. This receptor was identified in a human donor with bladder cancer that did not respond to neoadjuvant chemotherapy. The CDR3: CASSVGRGHSPLHF. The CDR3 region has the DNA TGTGCCAGCAGCGTAGGCAGGGGCCATTCACCCCTCCACTTT. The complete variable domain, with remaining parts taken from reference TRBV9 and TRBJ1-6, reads DSGVTQTPKHLITATGQRVTLRCSPRSGDLSVYWYQQSLDQGLQFLIQYYNGEERAKGNILERFSAQQFPDLHSELNLSSLELGDSALYFCASSVGRGHSPLHFGNGTRLTVT.